This record covers a single T cell receptor beta chain. Antigen: not known. Clones were sequenced by immunoSEQ multiplex PCR, and TCRdb holds only the in-frame ones, with some missing. Of about 2.3 million clones listed, approximately 95% were seen once; the top ten hold about 0.39%. In germline, CDR1 is MNHEY, CDR2 SMNVEV (reference sequence). The CDR3 sequence is 15 residues long. The ends lost 5 bases at V and 6 bases at J; junction bases unmatched: 12. This entry belongs to a study of shared clonotypes between healthy human individuals. Points from the study as a whole: A handful of donors shared around 5% of their naive CD4 clonotypes.

This TCR derives from a young man in good health. Some clones in this sample may be carry-over from other donors' samples. The V gene is TRBV27, the J gene TRBJ1-2, with TRBD1 identical over 7 bases. Sequenced input: naive CD4+ T cells from PBMCs. Subset: CD45RA+ positively selected. CDR3: CASSPRFYTGDGYTF. The CDR3 region has the DNA TGTGCCAGCAGTCCTCGCTTCTACACAGGGGATGGCTACACCTTC.